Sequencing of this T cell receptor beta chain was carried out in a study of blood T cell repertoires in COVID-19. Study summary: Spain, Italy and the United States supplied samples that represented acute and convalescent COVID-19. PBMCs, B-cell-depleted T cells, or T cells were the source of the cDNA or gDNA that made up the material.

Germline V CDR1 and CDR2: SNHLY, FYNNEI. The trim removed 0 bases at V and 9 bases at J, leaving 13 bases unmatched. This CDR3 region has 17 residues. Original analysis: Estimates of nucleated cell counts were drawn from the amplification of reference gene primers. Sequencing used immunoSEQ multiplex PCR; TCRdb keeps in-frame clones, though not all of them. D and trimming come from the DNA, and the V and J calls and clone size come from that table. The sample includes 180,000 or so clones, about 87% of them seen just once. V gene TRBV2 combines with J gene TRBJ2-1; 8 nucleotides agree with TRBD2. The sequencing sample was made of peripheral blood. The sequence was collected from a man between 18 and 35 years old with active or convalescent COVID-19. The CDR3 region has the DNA TGTGCCAGCAGTGAAGCGGGACTAGTTTCCCTCACGGGTGAGCAGTTCTTC. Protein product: CASSEAGLVSLTGEQFF.